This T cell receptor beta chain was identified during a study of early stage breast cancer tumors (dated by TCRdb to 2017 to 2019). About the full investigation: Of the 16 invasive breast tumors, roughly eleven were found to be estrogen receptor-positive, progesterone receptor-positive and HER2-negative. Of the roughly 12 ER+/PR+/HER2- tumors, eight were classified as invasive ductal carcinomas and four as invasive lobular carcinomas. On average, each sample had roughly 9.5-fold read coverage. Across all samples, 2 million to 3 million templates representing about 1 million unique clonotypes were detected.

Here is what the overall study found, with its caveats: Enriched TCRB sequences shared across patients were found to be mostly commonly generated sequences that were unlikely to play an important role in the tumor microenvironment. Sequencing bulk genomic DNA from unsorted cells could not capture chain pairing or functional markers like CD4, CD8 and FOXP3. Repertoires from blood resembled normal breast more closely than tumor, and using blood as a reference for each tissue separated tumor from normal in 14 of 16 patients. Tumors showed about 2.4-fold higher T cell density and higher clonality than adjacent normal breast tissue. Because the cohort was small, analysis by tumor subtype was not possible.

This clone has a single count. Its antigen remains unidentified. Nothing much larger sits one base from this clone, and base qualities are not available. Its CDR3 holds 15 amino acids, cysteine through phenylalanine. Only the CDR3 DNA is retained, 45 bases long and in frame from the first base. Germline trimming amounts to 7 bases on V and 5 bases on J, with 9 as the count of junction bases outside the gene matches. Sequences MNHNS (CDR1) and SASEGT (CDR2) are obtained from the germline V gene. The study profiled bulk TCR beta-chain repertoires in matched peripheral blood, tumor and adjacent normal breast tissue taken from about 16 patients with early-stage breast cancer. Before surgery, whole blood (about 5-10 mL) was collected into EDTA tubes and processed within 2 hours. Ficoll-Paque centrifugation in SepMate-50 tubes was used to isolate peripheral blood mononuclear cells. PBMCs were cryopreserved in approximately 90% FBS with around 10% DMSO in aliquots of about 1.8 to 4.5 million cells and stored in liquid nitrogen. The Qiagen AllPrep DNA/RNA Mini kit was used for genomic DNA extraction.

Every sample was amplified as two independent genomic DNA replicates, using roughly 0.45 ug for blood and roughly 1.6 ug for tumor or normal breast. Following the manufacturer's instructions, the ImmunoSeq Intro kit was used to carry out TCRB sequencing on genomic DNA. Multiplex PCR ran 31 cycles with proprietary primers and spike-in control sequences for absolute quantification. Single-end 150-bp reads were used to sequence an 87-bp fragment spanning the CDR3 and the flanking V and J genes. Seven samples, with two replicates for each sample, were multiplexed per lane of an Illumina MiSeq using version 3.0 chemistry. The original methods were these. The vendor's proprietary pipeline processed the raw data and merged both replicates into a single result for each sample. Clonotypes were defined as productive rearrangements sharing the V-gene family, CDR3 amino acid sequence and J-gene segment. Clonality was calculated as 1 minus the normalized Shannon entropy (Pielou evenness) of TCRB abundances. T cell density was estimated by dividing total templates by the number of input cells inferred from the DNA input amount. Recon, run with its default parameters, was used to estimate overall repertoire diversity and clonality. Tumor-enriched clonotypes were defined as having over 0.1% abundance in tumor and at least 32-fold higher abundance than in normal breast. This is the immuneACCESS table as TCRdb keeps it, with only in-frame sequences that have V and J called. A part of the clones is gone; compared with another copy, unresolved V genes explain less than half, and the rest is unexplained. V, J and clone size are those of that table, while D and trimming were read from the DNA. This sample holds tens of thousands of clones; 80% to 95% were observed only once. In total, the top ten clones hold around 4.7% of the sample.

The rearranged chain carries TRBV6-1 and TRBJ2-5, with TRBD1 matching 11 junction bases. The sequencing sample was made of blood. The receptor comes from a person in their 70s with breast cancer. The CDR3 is CASNQDRGQGETQYF. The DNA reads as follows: TGTGCCAGCAACCAGGACAGGGGGCAGGGGGAGACCCAGTACTTC.